The rows below give T cell receptor beta chains drawn from one sample of a study of vaccination and CD4 T cells after COVID-19. TCRdb re-called the PCR reads with MiXCR, one entry per CDR3 protein. The data contain some 28,000 distinct CDR3 sequences, roughly 50% of them singletons. The sample was CD4+ T cells from blood, taken about 7 months after SARS-CoV-2 vaccination. The receptors derive from a human donor who had recovered from COVID-19. Both conserved end residues are part of each CDR3. A D gene is named only where the DNA matches it firmly. Rows give clone size only sometimes, using once, few, many, or a class for an expanded clone.

>TRBJ2-3|few|TRBD1|TRBV6-1
TGTGCCAACGGCAAGGGGGCGGGCCCAGATACGCAGTATTTT
CANGKGAGPDTQYF
>TRBJ2-3|few|TRBD2|TRBV20-1
TGCAGTGCAAAAAACCCTAGCGGGGATACGCAGTATTTT
CSAKNPSGDTQYF
>TRBJ2-5|-|TRBD2|TRBV28
TGTGCCAGCAGTTTTAGCGGCACGATAAGCGGGAGTGGTGAGACCCAGTACTTC
CASSFSGTISGSGETQYF
>TRBJ1-2|-|TRBD1|TRBV28
TGTGCCAGCAGGATTCCCGGGACAGGGCTGGTTGGCTACACCTTC
CASRIPGTGLVGYTF
>TRBJ1-6|few|-|TRBV20-1
TGCAGTGCCCCACGGATGGACTATAATTCACCCCTCCACTTT
CSAPRMDYNSPLHF
>TRBJ1-1|-|TRBD1|TRBV6-1
TGTGCCAGCACCCGGGACAGCTTATTAATGAACACTGAAGCTTTCTTT
CASTRDSLLMNTEAFF
>TRBJ1-5|few|-|TRBV7-6
TGTGCCAGCAGCGGATCCTACAATCAGCCCCAGCATTTT
CASSGSYNQPQHF
>TRBJ2-2|few|TRBD1|TRBV20-1
TGCAGTGCTAGAGTGGGACAGGGTGGACGGGCCGGGGAGCTGTTTTTT
CSARVGQGGRAGELFF
>TRBJ2-1|-|TRBD2|TRBV20-1
TGCAGTGCCGCTAGCGGGAGTGCGGATGAGCAGTTCTTC
CSAASGSADEQFF
>TRBJ2-5|-|-|TRBV29-1
TGCAGCGATGGGTCGAGTATTGACGGGACCCAGTACTTC
CSDGSSIDGTQYF
>TRBJ2-3|-|-|TRBV15
TGTGCCACCAGCAGACCGCGCACGGATACGCAGTATTTT
CATSRPRTDTQYF
>TRBJ2-7|-|TRBD2|TRBV11-3
TGTGCCAGCAGCTTAGAAGCGGGGTACGAGCAGTACTTC
CASSLEAGYEQYF
>TRBJ2-1|few|TRBD2|TRBV19
TGTGCCTGCGCAGCGGGAGGGGACCACAATGAGCAGTTCTTC
CACAAGGDHNEQFF
>TRBJ1-5|-|TRBD1|TRBV6-1
TGTGCCAGCGGAGGCCGGGACAGAAATCAGCCCCAGCATTTT
CASGGRDRNQPQHF
>TRBJ1-5|once|-|TRBV6-1
TGTGCCAGCCTGATACGCCGGGACGGATATCAGCCCCAGCATTTT
CASLIRRDGYQPQHF
>TRBJ2-2|medium-sized|-|TRBV6-4
TGTGCCAGCAGTGACTCGACTAGCGGGGAGCTGTTTTTT
CASSDSTSGELFF
>TRBJ2-3|few|-|TRBV15
TGTGCCACCAGCAGCTATACGGACAGTCCAGGGGATACGCAGTATTTT
CATSSYTDSPGDTQYF
>TRBJ2-3|-|TRBD2|TRBV7-9
TGTGCCAGCAGCTCATCGCCGGGACTAGCGGGAGGGGCAGATACGCAGTATTTT
CASSSSPGLAGGADTQYF
>TRBJ2-1|-|TRBD2|TRBV7-9
TGTGCCAGTTTGGTAGCGGGAGTCAATGAGCAGTTCTTC
CASLVAGVNEQFF
>TRBJ2-3|-|TRBD2|TRBV20-1
TGCAGTGCTAGTGACGGGGTAGCGGGACGTGTAGGTCGAGATACGCAGTATTTT
CSASDGVAGRVGRDTQYF
>TRBJ2-5|-|-|TRBV27
TGTGCCAGCAGTTCTCTCTTCAGACGCCAAGAGACCCAGTACTTC
CASSSLFRRQETQYF
>TRBJ2-5|few|TRBD2|TRBV20-1
TGCAGTGCTAGAGCACTGAGCGGGGAAGAGACCCAGTACTTC
CSARALSGEETQYF
>TRBJ2-7|-|TRBD1|TRBV6-5
TGTGCCAGCAGTTACTACCGGGACAGCTCCTACGAGCAGTACTTC
CASSYYRDSSYEQYF
>TRBJ1-2|-|-|TRBV28
TGTGCCAGCAGTTACTACGTTTATGGCTACACCTTC
CASSYYVYGYTF
>TRBJ2-3|-|-|TRBV6-5
TGTGCCAGCAGTTACTCTAGCGAGCAGAGCACAGATACGCAGTATTTT
CASSYSSEQSTDTQYF
>TRBJ1-5|few|-|TRBV6-2/TRBV6-3
TGTGCCAGCAGTTCCATGGGGGGCAGTCAGCCCCAGCATTTT
CASSSMGGSQPQHF